These 27 T cell receptor beta chains originate from one sample sequenced in a study of beta chain features in type 1 diabetes (dated by TCRdb to 2016 to 2018). The study at large found these results: A moderate but significant shortening of TCRB CDR3 length was observed in type 1 diabetes patients in all four CD4+ subsets.

Libraries were prepared through the immunoSEQ multiplex PCR assay. The High Capacity cDNA Reverse Transcription Kit was used to reverse transcribe all of the isolated RNA, meaning that expressed TCRB transcripts were what got sequenced. TCRdb retrieved this table from immuneACCESS and kept in-frame rearrangements only. Not all clones are present; in checked studies, unresolved V genes account for under half, and no reason is known for the remainder. The sample contains roughly 100,000 clones, roughly 28% of them found a single time. The top ten clonotypes cover around 0.5% of the sample. Their antigen targets remain unknown. The sequencing input was central memory CD4+ T cells from blood. The receptor source for this set is a woman between 18 and 30 years old with type 1 diabetes.

The V and J genes are TRBV9 and TRBJ2-5, with D possibly TRBD2 on 6 matching bases. Germline CDR1 reads SGDLS; CDR2 reads YYNGEE. CDR3 size: 14 residues. Trimming pared 7 bases from V and 3 bases from J, leaving 16 bases between. The DNA for the CDR3 is TGTGCCAGCTCTAGGGGCGGGATAAAAGAGACCCAGTACTTC. This sequence encodes CASSRGGIKETQYF.

In its sample, this clone was seen a few times. The rearrangement uses TRBV19 and TRBJ1-2; weak D call: TRBD1 (5 bases). The V end lost 2 bases, the J end lost 4 bases, and 14 bases lay between the germline ends. This CDR3 is built from 15 residues. The germline gives CDR1 LNHDA, CDR2 SQIVND (reference sequence). The CDR3 DNA reads TGTGCCAGTAGTATACGCCGAGGACAAATCTATGGCTACACCTTC. Its translation is CASSIRRGQIYGYTF. The variable domain in full, completed from reference TRBV19 and TRBJ1-2, reads DGGITQSPKYLFRKEGQNVTLSCEQNLNHDAMYWYRQDPGQGLRLIYYSQIVNDFQKGDIAEGYSVSREKKESFPLTVTSAQKNPTAFYLCASSIRRGQIYGYTFGSGTRLTVV.

The J gene is TRBJ1-5, the V gene TRBV30; TRBD1 matches 9 bases. V trimming: 5 bases; J trimming: 6 bases; junction bases outside the gene matches: 5. The CDR3 extends over 13 amino acids. CDR1 is GTSNPN and CDR2 is SVGIG in the germline V gene (reference sequence). In DNA form, the CDR3 reads TGTGCCTGGGACACAGGGGGCAGTCAGCCCCAGCATTTT. Translating gives CAWDTGGSQPQHF. Filled out from reference TRBV30 and TRBJ1-5, the complete variable domain reads SQTIHQWPATLVQPVGSPLSLECTVEGTSNPNLYWYRQAAGRGLQLLFYSVGIGQISSEVPQNLSASRPQDRQFILSSKKLLLSDSGFYLCAWDTGGSQPQHFGDGTRLSIL.

V usage is TRBV11-3 and J usage is TRBJ2-7; possibly TRBD1 for D (5 bases). Trimming cost V 4 bases and J 3 bases, with 10 bases left between them. This CDR3 has 13 amino acids. Germline assignment: CDR1 SGHNT and CDR2 YENEEA. CDR3 amino acids: CASSCPTGYEQYV. As DNA, the CDR3 is TGTGCCAGCAGCTGCCCCACAGGCTACGAGCAGTACGTC.

The chain links TRBV28 to TRBJ2-7; TRBD2 matches 9 bases. The ends lost 2 bases at V and 7 bases at J; junction bases unmatched: 9. Germline lookup yields CDR1 MDHEN and CDR2 SYDVKM. This CDR3 comprises 15 residues. For the CDR3, the DNA is TGTGCCAGCAGTTTACAGGGCGGGAGGGCCTGGGAGCAGTACTTC. This codes for CASSLQGGRAWEQYF.

There are a few counts of this clone. CDR3 bases: TGTGCTAGTGCCTTGGGGGGGGGAGGTGGCAATCAGCCCCAGCATTTT. Translated, it gives CASALGGGGGNQPQHF. V usage is TRBV12-5 and J usage is TRBJ1-5, with D possibly being TRBD1 (5 bases). The CDR3 is 16 residues long. V was pared by 7 bases and J by 2 bases, with 18 bases between. From germline, CDR1 is LGHNT and CDR2 FRNRAP.

This clone has only a few counts. The chain joins TRBV5-1 to TRBJ1-1; D perhaps matches TRBD1 (5 bases). Germline V gives CDR1 SGHRS, CDR2 YFSETQ. The CDR3 spans 13 residues. V lost 0 bases, J lost 5 bases, and 8 bases lay in between. The CDR3 sequence: CASSLAKGTEAFF. DNA for the CDR3: TGCGCCAGCAGCTTGGCGAAGGGGACTGAAGCTTTCTTT.

This clone was detected a few times. This chain connects TRBV7-9 to TRBJ2-7; a weak D match, TRBD1 (6 bases). This CDR3 is 13 amino acids long. Trimming left V 5 bases short and J 3 bases short, with 11 bases between. Germline loops: CDR1 SEHNR, CDR2 FQNEAQ (reference sequence). The CDR3 DNA reads TGTGCCAGCAGCCGAGACAGGTACTACGAGCAGTACTTC. Encoded protein: CASSRDRYYEQYF.

V usage is TRBV5-6 and J usage is TRBJ1-1, with D unclear. Per the germline V gene, CDR1 is SGHDT and CDR2 is YYEEEE. The V and J ends lost 4 bases and 7 bases respectively, with 14 bases between them. The CDR3 loop spans 13 amino acids. CDR3 sequence: CASSGDIRGEAFF. In nucleotides, the CDR3 is TGTGCCAGCAGCGGCGATATTCGGGGTGAAGCTTTCTTT. The full variable domain, with the rest looked up from reference TRBV5-6 and TRBJ1-1, is DAGVTQSPTHLIKTRGQQVTLRCSPKSGHDTVSWYQQALGQGPQFIFQYYEEEERQRGNFPDRFSGHQFPNYSSELNVNALLLGDSALYLCASSGDIRGEAFFGQGTRLTVV.

This clone has only a few counts. This rearrangement joins TRBV27 to TRBJ2-3; D is ambiguous. Germline CDR1 is MNHEY and CDR2 is SMNVEV (reference sequence). The length of the CDR3 is 15 residues. V lost 3 bases, J lost 0 bases, and 10 bases lay in between. In nucleotides, the CDR3 is TGTGCCAGCAGTTTGAGGTACTTCAGCACAGATACGCAGTATTTT. This translates into CASSLRYFSTDTQYF.

The V and J genes are TRBV30 and TRBJ1-2, with 7 bases that match TRBD1. Trimming at V came to 4 bases and at J to 7 bases, leaving 9 bases not matched to a gene. CDR3 length: 13 amino acids. Germline lookup yields CDR1 GTSNPN and CDR2 SVGIG (reference sequence). The CDR3 spells CAWTRQGPCGYTF. The CDR3 coding sequence is TGTGCCTGGACAAGACAGGGACCCTGTGGCTACACCTTC.

The gene calls are TRBV19 and TRBJ1-2; possible D gene TRBD1, 6 bases. The V gene's germline CDR1 is LNHDA and CDR2 SQIVND (reference sequence). The CDR3 length is 12 residues. Trimming cost V 6 bases and J 5 bases, with 10 bases left between them. The CDR3 nucleotides are TGTGCCAGTAGCACAGGGAAATATGGCTACACCTTC. As protein: CASSTGKYGYTF.

The rearrangement links TRBV19 to TRBJ2-5, with 7 bases lining up with TRBD1. After removal of 4 bases from V and 7 bases from J, the junction contained 6 bases not matched to a gene. The CDR3 loop spans 13 amino acids. Germline V lookup: CDR1 LNHDA, CDR2 SQIVND (reference sequence). CDR3 amino acids: CASSTDRTWTQYF. In nucleotides, the CDR3 is TGTGCCAGTAGTACGGACAGGACTTGGACCCAGTACTTC.

The chain joins TRBV5-1 to TRBJ2-1; D is perhaps TRBD2 (6 bases). V was pared by 2 bases and J by 0 bases, with 9 bases between. The CDR3 extends over 15 amino acids. Germline CDR1 and CDR2: SGHRS and YFSETQ. Here the CDR3 DNA reads TGCGCCAGCAGCTTCGGGAGTAGCTCCTACAATGAGCAGTTCTTC. It is translated as CASSFGSSSYNEQFF.

The chain uses TRBV7-8 and TRBJ2-5; 7 nucleotides agree with TRBD2. Germline CDR1 is SGHVS and CDR2 is FQNEAQ. Trimming removed 5 bases from V and 5 bases from J; junction bases left unmatched: 11. This CDR3 contains 15 residues. The CDR3 is CASSLGLVERETQYF. In DNA form, the CDR3 reads TGTGCCAGCAGCCTCGGACTAGTCGAGCGGGAGACCCAGTACTTC.

V and J are TRBV7-2 and TRBJ2-3; perhaps TRBD1 as D (6 bases). The germline V and J ends were trimmed by 4 bases and 0 bases, with 14 bases remaining between them. Germline V gene lookup returns CDR1 SGHTA and CDR2 FQGNSA. This CDR3 contains 16 residues. CDR3 sequence (DNA): TGTGCCAGCAGCTCGACAGGCGCCTCTAGCACAGATACGCAGTATTTT. Translated, it gives CASSSTGASSTDTQYF.

This clone was found a few times. The V and J genes are TRBV7-2 and TRBJ1-5, with D hard to call. Germline V gene lookup returns CDR1 SGHTA and CDR2 FQGNSA. V was cut by 2 bases and J by 0 bases, with 8 bases left in between. The CDR3 runs to 15 residues. CDR3 protein: CASSLYGDSNQPQHF. The CDR3 bases are TGTGCCAGCAGCTTATACGGAGATAGCAATCAGCCCCAGCATTTT.

The chain joins TRBV7-9 to TRBJ1-4, with D hard to call. This CDR3 has 12 amino acids. Trimming cost V 1 base and J 14 bases, with 11 bases left between them. The germline gives CDR1 SEHNR, CDR2 FQNEAQ (reference sequence). The CDR3 DNA is TGTGCCAGCAGCTTAGAGGAGGGCAGGCTGTTTTTT. It is translated as CASSLEEGRLFF.

This clone was seen many times. The rearrangement joins TRBV14 to TRBJ2-4, with D possibly being TRBD1 (6 bases). Germline CDR1 reads SGHDN; CDR2 reads FVKESK. Trimming pared 1 base from V and 0 bases from J, leaving 10 bases between. CDR3 length equals 16 residues. The CDR3 DNA sequence: TGTGCCAGCAGCCAAGCCGGGACAACAGCCAAAAACATTCAGTACTTC. Its protein product is CASSQAGTTAKNIQYF.

This clone has a handful of counts. The chain uses TRBV27 and TRBJ2-2; 12 positions agree with TRBD2. Germline trimming cut 10 bases from V and 6 bases from J; bases unmatched to any gene: 18. CDR3 length: 18 amino acids. Per germline, CDR1 MNHEY and CDR2 SMNVEV (reference sequence). The CDR3 sequence is CATTPLLTSGSSAGELFF. CDR3 nucleotides: TGTGCCACCACCCCCCTTTTGACTAGCGGGAGTTCGGCCGGGGAGCTGTTTTTT.

In its sample, this clone was seen a few times. The V gene is TRBV5-5, the J gene TRBJ1-4; the D is unclear. The germline V gene has CDR1 SGHKS and CDR2 YYEKEE (reference sequence). V was cut by 0 bases and J by 6 bases, with 15 bases left in between. CDR3 length: 16 amino acids. The DNA of the CDR3 is TGTGCCAGCAGCTTGGGTGCATCCCCGTCGGATGAAAAACTGTTTTTT. Translating it yields CASSLGASPSDEKLFF.

Only a few counts were recorded for this clone. The chain couples TRBV19 to TRBJ2-1; TRBD2 agrees at 11 bases. This CDR3 spans 16 amino acids. Germline V gives CDR1 LNHDA, CDR2 SQIVND (reference sequence). J lost 8 bases, V lost 4 bases, and 10 bases had no gene match. CDR3 coding DNA: TGTGCCAGTAGTAATGGGCCTAGCGGGAGGAAGTATGAGCAGTTCTTC. Its translation is CASSNGPSGRKYEQFF.

This clone was picked up many times. The V call is TRBV29-1, the J call TRBJ2-4, with D hard to call. Between the trimmed V and J ends, which lost 3 bases and 7 bases, there was a span of 10 bases. In germline, CDR1 is SQVTM, CDR2 ANQGSEA. This CDR3 is built from 12 residues. CDR3 in DNA: TGCAGCGTTGAGGTGGGCTCTAACATTCAGTACTTC. Translating it yields CSVEVGSNIQYF.

The rearrangement joins TRBV5-1 to TRBJ2-6; no definite D call. The V gene's germline CDR1 is SGHRS and CDR2 YFSETQ. Trimming stripped 2 bases from V and 1 base from J, with 7 bases between. The CDR3 spans 15 residues. CDR3 bases: TGCGCCAGCAGCTTTGCCGGTTCTGGGGCCAACGTCCTGACTTTC. Translated, it gives CASSFAGSGANVLTF.

This chain uses TRBV7-2 with TRBJ2-1; 16 bases fit TRBD2. The junction had 7 bases not matched to a gene; V was cut back by 5 bases and J by 9 bases. Germline V gives CDR1 SGHTA, CDR2 FQGNSA. The CDR3 covers 16 residues. CDR3 loop: CASSQEGTSGRGEQFF. CDR3 in DNA: TGTGCCAGCAGCCAGGAAGGGACTAGCGGGAGGGGTGAGCAGTTCTTC.

The CDR3: CASSIRTGRDQPQHF. For the CDR3, the DNA is TGTGCCAGCAGCATCCGGACAGGGCGGGATCAGCCCCAGCATTTT. V usage is TRBV7-2 and J usage is TRBJ1-5; 8 bases match TRBD1. V dropped 5 bases and J dropped 5; count of bases not matched to a gene: 8. The CDR3 has 15 residues. CDR1 is SGHTA, CDR2 FQGNSA, per germline.

The CDR3 DNA follows: TGTGCCAGCAGTGCCCGACAGTCAGAAGAGACCCAGTACTTC. Translating it yields CASSARQSEETQYF. The J gene is TRBJ2-5, the V gene TRBV2; TRBD1 might be the D (5 bases). CDR3 length: 14 amino acids. CDR1 and CDR2 (germline): SNHLY, FYNNEI. Between the trimmed V and J ends, which lost 4 bases and 3 bases, there was a span of 12 bases.